What follows are 30 T cell receptor beta chains derived from one specimen sequenced in a study of blood T cell repertoires in COVID-19. Only in-frame clones appear in the TCRdb table, and some are missing; sequencing was by immunoSEQ multiplex PCR. The top ten hold 1% to 1.5% of the sample, which has some 380,000 clones, around 87% seen once. Sequenced input: PBMCs or T cells enriched from blood (not recorded which). The receptors were sampled from a man aged 25 to 45 who had recovered from COVID-19.

V gene TRBV19 combines with J gene TRBJ1-2; no clear D gene. V lost 1 base and J lost 3, with 9 bases in between. Germline loops: CDR1 LNHDA, CDR2 SQIVND (reference sequence). CDR3 size: 14 residues. The CDR3 is CASSIVTADYGYTF. The CDR3 bases are TGTGCCAGTAGTATAGTAACGGCGGACTATGGCTACACCTTC. The full variable domain, its missing parts supplied by reference TRBV19 and TRBJ1-2, is DGGITQSPKYLFRKEGQNVTLSCEQNLNHDAMYWYRQDPGQGLRLIYYSQIVNDFQKGDIAEGYSVSREKKESFPLTVTSAQKNPTAFYLCASSIVTADYGYTFGSGTRLTVV.

V is TRBV5-1 and J is TRBJ1-6; 7 positions agree with TRBD1. The CDR3 consists of 17 residues. Trimming took 5 bases from V and 0 from J; bases not matched to a gene: 8. Germline V gives CDR1 SGHRS, CDR2 YFSETQ. DNA of the CDR3: TGCGCCAGCAGGTCGGGACAGAGTAGCTCCTATAATTCACCCCTCCACTTT. It specifies CASRSGQSSSYNSPLHF.

J is TRBJ1-2 and V is TRBV20-1; D unclear. The germline gives CDR1 DFQATT, CDR2 SNEGSKA (reference sequence). The germline V and J ends were trimmed by 4 bases and 4 bases, with 7 bases remaining between them. The CDR3 extends over 11 amino acids. CDR3 sequence: CSANDLYGYTF. Here the CDR3 DNA reads TGCAGTGCTAATGATCTCTATGGCTACACCTTC.

This clone was picked up a small number of times. The gene calls are TRBV19 and TRBJ1-2; TRBD1 is a possible D gene (5 bases). V was trimmed by 6 bases and J by 5 bases, leaving 13 bases between them. The CDR3 loop spans 13 amino acids. The V gene's germline CDR1 is LNHDA and CDR2 SQIVND (reference sequence). The CDR3 coding sequence is TGTGCCAGTAGATGGGGGGGGATGTATGGCTACACCTTC. Translating gives CASRWGGMYGYTF. Full variable domain (missing parts from reference TRBV19 and TRBJ1-2): DGGITQSPKYLFRKEGQNVTLSCEQNLNHDAMYWYRQDPGQGLRLIYYSQIVNDFQKGDIAEGYSVSREKKESFPLTVTSAQKNPTAFYLCASRWGGMYGYTFGSGTRLTVV.

The J gene is TRBJ2-2, the V gene TRBV5-6; the D gene is possibly TRBD2 (5 bases). Germline CDR1 reads SGHDT; CDR2 reads YYEEEE. This CDR3 is 15 amino acids long. V lost 2 bases and J lost 0, with 8 bases in between. As DNA, the CDR3 is TGTGCCAGCAGCTTTACAGCGGCGAACACCGGGGAGCTGTTTTTT. Translating it yields CASSFTAANTGELFF.

The gene calls are TRBV7-6 and TRBJ2-2; 7 bases line up with TRBD1. Germline V CDR1 and CDR2: SGHVS, FNYEAQ. V gave up 5 bases and J gave up 0 bases; unmatched junction bases: 9. The CDR3 covers 17 residues. The CDR3 region is CASSLTRDSANTGELFF. The DNA of the CDR3 is TGTGCCAGCAGCCTGACCCGGGACAGCGCGAACACCGGGGAGCTGTTTTTT.

J is TRBJ2-2 and V is TRBV5-6; D perhaps matches TRBD1 (5 bases). Trimming cost V 1 base and J 3 bases, with 10 bases left between them. CDR3 length equals 15 residues. Germline V gene lookup returns CDR1 SGHDT and CDR2 YYEEEE. The DNA of the CDR3 is TGTGCCAGCAGCTTGATTTTAGGGGACACCGGGGAGCTGTTTTTT. Translation: CASSLILGDTGELFF. Full variable domain (remainder filled in from reference TRBV5-6 and TRBJ2-2): DAGVTQSPTHLIKTRGQQVTLRCSPKSGHDTVSWYQQALGQGPQFIFQYYEEEERQRGNFPDRFSGHQFPNYSSELNVNALLLGDSALYLCASSLILGDTGELFFGEGSRLTVL.

The rearrangement joins TRBV7-8 to TRBJ1-1; possible D gene TRBD1, 6 bases. Germline assignment: CDR1 SGHVS and CDR2 FQNEAQ. The CDR3 extends over 16 amino acids. V was cut by 2 bases and J by 4 bases, with 17 bases left in between. Written as DNA, the CDR3 is TGTGCCAGCAGCTTACAGGACAGTCGTACGAGCACTGAAGCTTTCTTT. Its protein is CASSLQDSRTSTEAFF.

This rearrangement joins TRBV5-6 to TRBJ2-7; D remains ambiguous. The ends were cut back, 3 bases at V and 7 bases at J, with 8 bases in the middle. The length of the CDR3 is 11 residues. Germline CDR1 SGHDT, CDR2 YYEEEE. The CDR3 loop is CASSSSEEQYF. The CDR3 bases are TGTGCCAGCAGCTCCTCCGAGGAGCAGTACTTC.

The chain recombines TRBV30 with TRBJ1-2; D unresolved. This CDR3 has 13 residues. Germline V gene lookup returns CDR1 GTSNPN and CDR2 SVGIG (reference sequence). V was shortened by 4 bases and J by 7 bases, with 16 bases between the two germline ends. The CDR3 nucleotides read TGTGCCTGGACCATTCACGGGGTGGGTGGCTACACCTTC. Translated: CAWTIHGVGGYTF.

The rearrangement joins TRBV6-5 to TRBJ1-1; perhaps TRBD1 as D (6 bases). With 5 bases removed from V and 1 base from J, the gap between germline ends came to 11 bases. From germline, CDR1 is MNHEY and CDR2 SVGAGI. The CDR3 totals 14 residues. The CDR3 here is CASSPGHSNTEAFF. The CDR3 nucleotides are TGTGCCAGCAGTCCGGGACACTCGAACACTGAAGCTTTCTTT.

V is TRBV10-3 and J is TRBJ1-2, with D tentatively TRBD1 (6 bases). CDR3 length equals 15 residues. Looked up from germline, CDR1 is ENHRY and CDR2 is SYGVKD. V dropped 6 bases and J dropped 5 bases, with 19 bases sitting between them. The CDR3 sequence is CAISFTGLGDYGYTF. For the CDR3, the DNA is TGTGCCATCAGCTTTACAGGGCTTGGAGATTATGGCTACACCTTC.

This clone turned up a few times. This chain joins TRBV19 and TRBJ1-5; D call uncertain. The V end lost 3 bases, the J end lost 6 bases, and 18 bases lay between the germline ends. The germline V gene has CDR1 LNHDA and CDR2 SQIVND (reference sequence). The CDR3 totals 16 residues. The CDR3 here is CASSINWETRGQPQHF. CDR3 in DNA: TGTGCCAGTAGTATCAATTGGGAGACTCGGGGTCAGCCCCAGCATTTT.

V usage is TRBV15 and J usage is TRBJ2-7, with D tentatively TRBD1 (6 bases). The V end was cut by 3 bases, the J end by 3 bases, with 15 bases between. Germline V gene data show CDR1 as LNHNV and CDR2 as YYDKDF (reference sequence). The CDR3 extends over 15 amino acids. The CDR3 bases are TGTGCCACCAGCAGGTTCGTGACAGGTAACTACGAGCAGTACTTC. It specifies CATSRFVTGNYEQYF.

The chain carries TRBV30 and TRBJ1-3; D uncertain. Deletions cut 7 bases from V and 3 bases from J, with 13 bases between. CDR1 is GTSNPN, CDR2 SVGIG, per germline (reference sequence). The CDR3 loop spans 13 amino acids. Here the CDR3 DNA reads TGTGCCTCGGAGACTCAGTATGGAAACACCATATATTTT. Its translation: CASETQYGNTIYF.

The chain employs TRBV5-1 and TRBJ1-1; no definite D call. V gave up 1 base and J gave up 1 base, with 5 bases separating them. The CDR3 extends over 13 amino acids. Germline V lookup: CDR1 SGHRS, CDR2 YFSETQ. CDR3 sequence reads: CASSLIGNTEAFF. The DNA of the CDR3 is TGCGCCAGCAGCTTGATCGGGAACACTGAAGCTTTCTTT. Full variable domain (remainder filled in from reference TRBV5-1 and TRBJ1-1): KAGVTQTPRYLIKTRGQQVTLSCSPISGHRSVSWYQQTPGQGLQFLFEYFSETQRNKGNFPGRFSGRQFSNSRSEMNVSTLELGDSALYLCASSLIGNTEAFFGQGTRLTVV.

The V and J genes are TRBV6-2 or TRBV6-3 and TRBJ2-1, with TRBD2 matching over 9 bases. V shed 4 bases and J 6 bases; nucleotides not matched to a gene: 10. This CDR3 is built from 16 residues. Per germline, CDR1 MNHEY and CDR2 SVGEGT. The CDR3 here is CASSSLAGQWRNEQFF. The DNA of the CDR3 is TGTGCCAGCAGTTCACTAGCGGGCCAATGGCGCAATGAGCAGTTCTTC.

This clone was found a few times. This sequence joins TRBV15 and TRBJ1-5; the D gene is possibly TRBD1 (5 bases). Germline V lookup: CDR1 LNHNV, CDR2 YYDKDF (reference sequence). Trimming pared 1 base from V and 4 bases from J, leaving 11 bases between. This CDR3 region has 15 residues. The CDR3 DNA is TGTGCCACCAGCAGAGGGGGCGGGGAGAATCAGCCCCAGCATTTT. It encodes CATSRGGGENQPQHF.

This clone showed up just once. The V call is TRBV19, the J call TRBJ1-2, with TRBD1 matching over 11 bases. CDR1 and CDR2 from the germline V gene are LNHDA and SQIVND (reference sequence). Trimming removed 7 bases from V and 0 bases from J; junction bases left unmatched: 4. This CDR3 contains 15 residues. CDR3 sequence reads: CASTDRGLTNYGYTF. CDR3 DNA: TGTGCCAGTACGGACAGGGGGCTAACTAACTATGGCTACACCTTC.

The chain links TRBV4-2 to TRBJ2-7, with 7 bases that match TRBD2. The CDR3 totals 16 residues. Germline CDR1 is LGHNA and CDR2 is YNFKEQ. The J segment lost 1 base and the V segment lost 0 bases, leaving 6 bases of the junction unmatched. This CDR3 is CASSQDWGGVSYEQYF. In DNA form, the CDR3 reads TGTGCCAGCAGCCAAGATTGGGGGGGGGTATCCTACGAGCAGTACTTC.

The chain joins TRBV9 to TRBJ1-5; D might be TRBD1 (6 bases). V was trimmed by 2 bases and J by 7 bases, leaving 13 bases between them. CDR1 is SGDLS, CDR2 YYNGEE, per germline. This CDR3 is built from 14 residues. This chain's CDR3 is CASSVGQYSQPQHF. The CDR3 nucleotides read TGTGCCAGCAGCGTCGGACAGTATAGCCAGCCCCAGCATTTT. The full variable domain, completed using reference TRBV9 and TRBJ1-5, is DSGVTQTPKHLITATGQRVTLRCSPRSGDLSVYWYQQSLDQGLQFLIQYYNGEERAKGNILERFSAQQFPDLHSELNLSSLELGDSALYFCASSVGQYSQPQHFGDGTRLSIL.

The chain combines TRBV4-3 with TRBJ2-7; 8 bases line up with TRBD2. Germline V lookup: CDR1 LGHNA, CDR2 YSLEER. V lost 0 bases and J lost 1; bases outside the gene matches: 5. The CDR3 consists of 16 residues. CDR3 amino acids: CASSQDWTSRSYEQYF. The CDR3 coding sequence is TGCGCCAGCAGCCAAGATTGGACTAGCAGGTCCTACGAGCAGTACTTC.

This chain joins TRBV10-3 and TRBJ1-2; TRBD1 matches at 9 bases. In germline, CDR1 is ENHRY, CDR2 SYGVKD. V shed 8 bases, J shed 6 bases, and the junction held 4 bases outside the gene matches. This CDR3 has 12 residues. The CDR3 DNA follows: TGTGCCATCCAGACAGGGGGTAATGGCTACACCTTC. This sequence encodes CAIQTGGNGYTF.

The V gene is TRBV6-2 or TRBV6-3, the J gene TRBJ2-7; 7 nucleotides agree with TRBD1. The V and J ends lost 6 bases and 3 bases, in that order; junction bases with no gene match: 2. The germline gives CDR1 MNHEY, CDR2 SVGEGT. The CDR3 is made up of 12 amino acids. The CDR3 DNA follows: TGTGCCAGCAGCGACAGGGTCTACGAGCAGTACTTC. Its translation is CASSDRVYEQYF.

This chain uses TRBV5-1 with TRBJ1-4; TRBD1 aligns across 8 bases. This CDR3 region has 16 residues. From germline, CDR1 is SGHRS and CDR2 YFSETQ. Unmatched junction bases numbered 5, after V lost 1 base and J lost 3 bases. The CDR3 coding sequence is TGCGCCAGCAGCTTGCACGGGACAGGCTCTAATGAAAAACTGTTTTTT. It is translated as CASSLHGTGSNEKLFF.

This clone was seen once. This chain uses TRBV7-9 with TRBJ2-7; TRBD2 matches at 10 bases. Trimming cost V 5 bases and J 4 bases; bases outside gene matches: 8. Germline loops: CDR1 SEHNR, CDR2 FQNEAQ (reference sequence). The CDR3 has 15 amino acids. This chain's CDR3 is CASSPAGTSDYEQYF. In DNA, the CDR3 is TGTGCCAGCAGCCCTGCGGGGACTAGCGATTACGAGCAGTACTTC.

The rearrangement links TRBV11-3 to TRBJ2-6; the match to TRBD1 covers 9 bases. The CDR3 extends over 17 amino acids. CDR1 and CDR2 (germline): SGHNT, YENEEA. With V trimmed by 5 bases and J by 0 bases, 5 bases remained unmatched. In nucleotides, the CDR3 is TGTGCCAGCAGCGGGGGACAGGGAGCCTCTGGGGCCAACGTCCTGACTTTC. This gives the protein CASSGGQGASGANVLTF.

J is TRBJ1-5 and V is TRBV6-6; 7 bases align to TRBD1. Per the germline V gene, CDR1 is MNHNY and CDR2 is SVGAGI (reference sequence). This CDR3 spans 13 amino acids. V was pared by 7 bases and J by 6 bases, with 6 bases of the junction left unmatched. CDR3 in DNA: TGTGCCAGCATGGCGAACAGGGGTCAGCCCCAGCATTTT. It yields the protein CASMANRGQPQHF.

This clone was seen only once. The V and J genes are TRBV2 and TRBJ1-1, with D uncertain. This CDR3 spans 13 amino acids. Germline V gives CDR1 SNHLY, CDR2 FYNNEI. The ends were cut back, 6 bases at V and 1 base at J, with 9 bases in the middle. CDR3: CASRMLGNTEAFF. As DNA, the CDR3 is TGTGCCAGCAGAATGCTAGGGAACACTGAAGCTTTCTTT. The full variable domain, completed using reference TRBV2 and TRBJ1-1, is EPEVTQTPSHQVTQMGQEVILRCVPISNHLYFYWYRQILGQKVEFLVSFYNNEISEKSEIFDDQFSVERPDGSNFTLKIRSTKLEDSAMYFCASRMLGNTEAFFGQGTRLTVV.

The J gene is TRBJ1-6, the V gene TRBV6-5; a weak D match, TRBD1 (5 bases). This CDR3 contains 13 residues. V gave up 6 bases and J gave up 10 bases, with 13 bases separating them. Germline assignment: CDR1 MNHEY and CDR2 SVGAGI. This chain's CDR3 is CASSRAVESPLHF. The CDR3 nucleotides are TGTGCCAGCAGCAGGGCTGTCGAGTCACCCCTCCACTTT.